These T cell receptor beta chains were read from a single sample in a study of blood T cell repertoires in COVID-19. Measured with immunoSEQ multiplex PCR; TCRdb has only the in-frame clones, and not every one. The sample lists roughly 110,000 clones, around 89% occurring once. Sequencing was performed on peripheral blood. Receptors were obtained from a man over 45 with active or convalescent COVID-19. CDR3s include the opening cysteine and the closing phenylalanine or tryptophan. The D gene is left open where the match is weak. A row's size may be missing; if present it is once, few, many or a size class.

>-|TRBJ2-7|TRBD2|TRBV6-5
CASRGTSGSYEQYF
TGTGCCAGCAGAGGGACTAGCGGGAGTTACGAGCAGTACTTC
>-|TRBJ1-2|-|TRBV7-8
CASSLVGGYLNYGYTF
TGTGCCAGCAGCTTAGTAGGAGGATATCTCAACTATGGCTACACCTTC
>-|TRBJ2-1|-|TRBV7-2
CASSLAGASENEQFF
TGTGCCAGCAGCTTAGCGGGAGCCTCGGAGAATGAGCAGTTCTTC
>-|TRBJ2-7|-|TRBV12-5
CASGSCDRPISYEQYF
TGTGCTAGTGGTTCCTGTGACAGGCCTATTTCCTACGAGCAGTACTTC
>-|TRBJ2-3|-|TRBV21-1
CASTLYAASGGWVDTQYF
TGTGCCAGCACCCTCTACGCCGCGTCAGGGGGGTGGGTAGATACGCAGTATTTT
>-|TRBJ2-3|TRBD2|TRBV5-5
CASSLTLAGSVPDTQYF
TGTGCCAGCAGCCTTACTCTAGCGGGATCTGTCCCAGATACGCAGTATTTT
>-|TRBJ1-1|-|TRBV28
CASSPPSNPGLAFF
TGTGCCAGCAGTCCCCCCAGCAACCCTGGGCTAGCTTTCTTT
>-|TRBJ1-1|-|TRBV10-3
CAISEFAGPMNTEAFF
TGTGCCATCAGTGAGTTTGCAGGGCCCATGAACACTGAAGCTTTCTTT
>once|TRBJ1-5|-|TRBV30
CAWSSQGKQPQHF
TGTGCCTGGAGTAGCCAGGGAAAGCAGCCCCAGCATTTT
>few|TRBJ2-1|-|TRBV28
CASSLVGRESGQYNEQFF
TGTGCCAGCAGTTTGGTCGGACGGGAAAGCGGGCAATACAATGAGCAGTTCTTC
>-|TRBJ1-1|-|TRBV28
CASSSGWNTEAFF
TGTGCCAGCAGTTCGGGGTGGAACACTGAAGCTTTCTTT
>-|TRBJ2-1|TRBD1|TRBV30
CAYRQGTLSNEQFF
TGTGCCTACCGACAGGGGACCCTTTCAAATGAGCAGTTCTTC
>-|TRBJ2-7|TRBD1|TRBV4-1
CASSQISTGSSYEQYF
TGCGCCAGCAGCCAAATATCGACAGGGAGCTCCTACGAGCAGTACTTC
>-|TRBJ2-3|TRBD1|TRBV24-1
CATSDPGTATDTQYF
TGTGCCACCAGTGACCCTGGGACAGCCACAGATACGCAGTATTTT
>once|TRBJ1-1|TRBD1|TRBV19
CASAPQGAHPEAFF
TGTGCCAGTGCCCCCCAGGGGGCGCATCCTGAAGCTTTCTTT
>-|TRBJ1-5|-|TRBV15
CATSRDPARGEQPQHF
TGTGCCACCAGCAGAGATCCCGCCAGGGGCGAACAGCCCCAGCATTTT
>-|TRBJ1-2|TRBD1|TRBV7-9
CASSSPTGDYGYTF
TGTGCCAGCAGCTCCCCGACAGGGGACTATGGCTACACCTTC
>-|TRBJ1-3|-|TRBV28
CASRDSGNTIYF
TGTGCCAGCAGGGACAGTGGAAACACCATATATTTT
>-|TRBJ1-5|-|TRBV5-5
CASSLRGGNQPQHF
TGTGCCAGCAGCTTGAGGGGTGGCAATCAGCCCCAGCATTTT
>-|TRBJ2-1|-|TRBV15
CATSRVTPTDEQFF
TGTGCCACCAGCAGAGTAACCCCCACGGATGAGCAGTTCTTC
>-|TRBJ1-2|-|TRBV30
CAWSVDLVGYTF
TGTGCCTGGAGTGTAGACTTGGTTGGCTACACCTTC
>-|TRBJ2-5|TRBD2|TRBV9
CASSPTSGAETQYF
TGTGCCAGCAGCCCGACTAGCGGGGCGGAGACCCAGTACTTC
>-|TRBJ1-3|TRBD1|TRBV18
CASSPSGQGARKGDTIYF
TGTGCCAGCTCACCCTCGGGACAGGGGGCAAGAAAGGGGGACACCATATATTTT
>-|TRBJ1-5|-|TRBV5-1
CASSLGQEGQPQHF
TGCGCCAGCAGCTTGGGGCAGGAGGGTCAGCCCCAGCATTTT
>-|TRBJ2-6|TRBD1|TRBV4-2
CASSPGQVISGANVLTF
TGTGCCAGCAGCCCGGGACAGGTGATCTCTGGGGCCAACGTCCTGACTTTC